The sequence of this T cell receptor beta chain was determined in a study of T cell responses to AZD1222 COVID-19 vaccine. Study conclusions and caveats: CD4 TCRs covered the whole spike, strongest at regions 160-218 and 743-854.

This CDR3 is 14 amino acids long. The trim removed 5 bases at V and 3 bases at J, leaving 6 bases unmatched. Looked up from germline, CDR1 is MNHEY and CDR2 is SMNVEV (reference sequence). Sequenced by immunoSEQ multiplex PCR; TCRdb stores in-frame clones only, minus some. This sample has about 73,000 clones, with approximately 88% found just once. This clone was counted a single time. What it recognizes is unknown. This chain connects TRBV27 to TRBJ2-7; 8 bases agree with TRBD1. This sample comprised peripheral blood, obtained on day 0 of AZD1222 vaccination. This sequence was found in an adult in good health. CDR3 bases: TGTGCCAGCAGTGCCGGACAGGGCCACTACGAGCAGTACTTC. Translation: CASSAGQGHYEQYF.